The subject of this entry is one T cell receptor beta chain. This clonotype has at least ten counts. The specificity of this receptor is unknown. No much larger clone exists at a distance of one base, and base qualities are not known. These data originate in a study of T cells in Graves' hyperthyroidism and ophthalmopathy (dated by TCRdb to about 2019). Context from the whole study: Peripheral blood samples were taken at the time of initial diagnosis, prior to any treatment. To identify distinguishing TCR V-J signatures, a discovery cohort of 90 to 100 patients was used, comprising fewer than 45 with Graves' ophthalmopathy and 57 with stable Graves' hyperthyroidism. An independent validation cohort of around 19 hyperthyroidism patients and roughly 16 patients who later progressed to ophthalmopathy tested prospective prediction of ophthalmopathy. For training and testing, the approximately 97 patients in the discovery cohort were randomly divided in a 7:3 ratio. In more than 5 Graves' hyperthyroidism patients, the study also compared T-cell repertoires from thyroid tissue with T-cell repertoires from blood. Following sampling, methimazole starting at 30 mg daily was given to hyperthyroidism patients, and high-dose intravenous methylprednisolone was given to ophthalmopathy patients. TCR Vbeta CDR3 sequencing of roughly 140 peripheral blood samples (fewer than 45 ophthalmopathy, 70 to 85 hyperthyroidism and some 17 progressor patients) is reported in the paper.

TCR beta CDR3 regions were amplified from RNA transcripts. The first round of RT-PCR for the TCR CDR3 was performed with the HTBI primer set and the Qiagen OneStep RT-PCR kit. Libraries were constructed in a second round of multiplex PCR, after which size selection and purification were performed. The libraries were sequenced on an Illumina HiSeq2000 using paired-end 100 bp reads. The published analysis was carried out like this. Raw data were processed with SOAPnuke, discarding reads with adapters, uncalled bases, mean Phred below 15, or no exact constant-primer or identifier match. COPE v1.2.5 was used to merge the high-quality paired reads, and each unique nucleotide sequence was defined as a clonotype. MiTCR v1.1 was used to align clonotypes to the IMGT TRBV, TRBD and TRBJ reference segments. Analysis was restricted to V-J combinations with a frequency above 0.0001, which covered roughly 99% of repertoires. The TCS score was defined as the ratio of F50 (clonal expansion) to E x V (chaos), calculated using BLOSUM62-based TCRdist between CDR3 peptides within each V-J. Welch's t-statistics and random forest reduced around 510 V-J features to fewer than 15, which were used in a naive Bayes classifier (R e1071). The public reads were quality trimmed at Q25 with fastp and then assembled into clones with MiXCR by TCRdb, keeping productive beta chains. Rows are combined by CDR3 protein, so each entry shows the most common genes and DNA. TCRdb's processing, not the authors', yielded these V and J calls. The sample records hundreds of thousands of distinct CDR3 sequences, around 20% of which are singletons. Together, the top ten hold roughly 50% of the sample.

V is pared back by 6 bases and J by 4 bases, with 16 bases lying between the germline termini. Spanning cysteine to phenylalanine, the CDR3 consists of 14 amino acids. The sequence is cut down to CDR3 DNA, 42 bases in frame from base 1. CDR1 and CDR2, per the germline V gene, are MDHEN and SYDVKM. In the ophthalmopathy patients, disease was moderately to severely active, with a Clinical Activity Score of 3 or more, a NOSPECS grade of 4 or more, and a duration of less than 3 months. Exclusion was applied to patients with uncontrolled infections, other autoimmune diseases, pregnancy or lactation. Diagnoses were established on the basis of clinical symptoms, serum thyroxine and TRAb, thyroid ultrasound, and orbital computed tomography. PBMCs were separated from approximately 9.9 ml of fresh peripheral blood using Ficoll-Paque density gradient centrifugation. Total RNA was extracted with Trizol reagent, and quality was checked on an Agilent 2100 Bioanalyzer.

Broader findings and caveats from the paper: In validation, progression to ophthalmopathy was predicted by the model with 55% to 71% sensitivity and roughly 72% specificity, a median of roughly 6 months before onset. Ophthalmopathy was separated from stable hyperthyroidism by a 13 V-J signature model, with approximately 89% sensitivity and 81% to 82% specificity obtained in cross-validation and 80%/75% obtained in testing. Most expanded thyroid clonotypes (frequency above 0.001) were also found in blood, which suggests that blood repertoires may mirror thyroid immune responses. Sample size was not statistically predetermined, and blinding of investigators to group allocation was not performed.

The clonotype comes from a man aged 35 to 55 with Graves' ophthalmopathy. Sample: blood. This chain joins TRBV28 to TRBJ2-7; the D call is tentative, TRBD1 or TRBD2, as each matches 6 bases. The CDR3 amino acid sequence is: CASSLRGPPYEQYF. The bases read TGTGCCAGCAGCCTCCGGGGGCCACCATACGAGCAGTACTTC.